The 8 T cell receptor beta chains given below trace back to one sample, sequenced in a study of CD8+ T cells in alopecia areata. Extraction and reverse transcription of RNA yielded cDNA as the sequencing template. The data were produced by immunoSEQ multiplex PCR, yet TCRdb's version contains in-frame clones alone and is incomplete. The sample lists approximately 150,000 clones, approximately 60% occurring once. The sample consisted of CD8+ T cells sorted from blood. Receptor source: a human donor in good health.

This chain links TRBV9 with TRBJ2-1; 10 nucleotides agree with TRBD2. Germline CDR1 reads SGDLS; CDR2 reads YYNGEE. The CDR3 contains 15 residues. The V and J ends lost 4 bases and 5 bases, in that order; junction bases with no gene match: 6. CDR3 sequence: CASSPRTSGHNEQFF. The CDR3 coding sequence is TGTGCCAGCAGCCCACGGACTAGCGGACACAATGAGCAGTTCTTC.

The V gene is TRBV6-5, the J gene TRBJ1-5, with 7 bases lining up with TRBD1. The V gene end was trimmed by 5 bases and the J gene end by 2 bases; junction bases not matched to a gene: 3. CDR3 length: 14 residues. The germline V gene has CDR1 MNHEY and CDR2 SVGAGI. Here the CDR3 DNA reads TGTGCCAGCAGTACAACAGGGGGCAATCAGCCCCAGCATTTT. Protein sequence: CASSTTGGNQPQHF.

The V gene is TRBV7-9, the J gene TRBJ2-7; 9 bases are a match to TRBD1. This CDR3 comprises 12 residues. Germline trimming cut 5 bases from V and 5 bases from J; bases unmatched to any gene: 1. Germline V gene data show CDR1 as SEHNR and CDR2 as FQNEAQ (reference sequence). CDR3 coding DNA: TGTGCCAGCAGCCGGACAGGGGACGAGCAGTACTTC. This gives the protein CASSRTGDEQYF.

The chain recombines TRBV27 with TRBJ2-7; D is tentatively TRBD1 or TRBD2 (5 bases each). V dropped 3 bases and J dropped 3 bases, with 12 bases sitting between them. This CDR3 is built from 14 residues. From germline, CDR1 is MNHEY and CDR2 SMNVEV (reference sequence). CDR3: CASSFSGTYYEQYF. In nucleotides, the CDR3 is TGTGCCAGCAGTTTTTCAGGGACCTACTACGAGCAGTACTTC.

The V gene is TRBV11-1, the J gene TRBJ2-2; 9 nucleotides match TRBD1. Germline CDR1 is SGHAT and CDR2 is FQDESV (reference sequence). The CDR3 consists of 16 residues. Trimming at V came to 6 bases and at J to 7 bases, leaving 12 bases not matched to a gene. The CDR3 loop is CASSWEPQGAVGELFF. Written as DNA, the CDR3 is TGTGCCAGCAGTTGGGAACCACAGGGGGCTGTCGGGGAGCTGTTTTTT.

With respect to this clone: Other DNA variants within this sample encode the same CDR3. This sequence joins TRBV4-1 and TRBJ2-5, with 7 positions matching TRBD1. The CDR3 loop spans 15 amino acids. Germline CDR1 MGHRA, CDR2 YSYEKL. V lost 0 bases to trimming and J lost 5 bases; unmatched junction nucleotides: 6. The CDR3 loop is CASSQERGLGETQYF. In DNA form, the CDR3 reads TGCGCCAGCAGCCAAGAGAGGGGGCTGGGGGAGACCCAGTACTTC.

The chain joins TRBV19 to TRBJ1-2; unclear D gene. Germline V CDR1 and CDR2: LNHDA, SQIVND (reference sequence). Trimming left V 6 bases short and J 3 bases short, with 8 bases between. The CDR3 is made up of 12 amino acids. The CDR3 DNA reads as TGTGCCAGTAGGACCAAGGACTATGGCTACACCTTC. Amino acid sequence: CASRTKDYGYTF.

The chain has TRBV4-1 and TRBJ1-2; D not resolved. Trimming pared 1 base from V and 8 bases from J, leaving 17 bases between. Germline V gene data show CDR1 as MGHRA and CDR2 as YSYEKL. The CDR3 length is 15 residues. The CDR3 protein is CASSQVPGEQMGYTF. CDR3 bases: TGCGCCAGCAGCCAAGTCCCAGGTGAACAGATGGGCTACACCTTC.